The 19 T cell receptor beta chains below all came from one sample that was sequenced in a study of blood T cell repertoires in COVID-19. Generated by immunoSEQ multiplex PCR, the TCRdb table keeps only in-frame clones and is missing some. The sample lists almost 50,000 clones, roughly 90% occurring once. The sample comprised peripheral blood. The receptor set was obtained from a human donor in a cohort sampled during active COVID-19.

The chain combines TRBV27 with TRBJ1-2; possible D gene TRBD1, 6 bases. The length of the CDR3 is 15 residues. The germline V and J ends were trimmed by 0 bases and 4 bases, with 12 bases remaining between them. Germline V gene data show CDR1 as MNHEY and CDR2 as SMNVEV (reference sequence). In DNA form, the CDR3 reads TGTGCCAGCAGTTTATCAGGGCAGGGGAGCTATGGCTACACCTTC. Encoded protein: CASSLSGQGSYGYTF.

This chain links TRBV4-1 with TRBJ1-2; D gene ambiguous. Per the germline V gene, CDR1 is MGHRA and CDR2 is YSYEKL. Trimming took 2 bases from V and 7 from J, leaving 14 bases between them. CDR3 size: 14 residues. The CDR3 region is CASSQFLVYGGYTF. DNA for the CDR3: TGCGCCAGCAGCCAATTCTTGGTGTACGGTGGCTACACCTTC.

V gene TRBV6-5 combines with J gene TRBJ1-2; 7 bases are a match to TRBD1. This CDR3 contains 13 residues. V dropped 7 bases and J dropped 8; count of bases not matched to a gene: 10. The germline CDR1 and CDR2 sequences are MNHEY and SVGAGI. The CDR3 DNA reads as TGTGCCAGCACAAGGGGGCAGGCTCAGGGCTACACCTTC. Translated: CASTRGQAQGYTF.

CDR3 protein: CSVDRTGENTEAFF. The DNA of the CDR3 is TGCAGCGTGGACCGGACGGGGGAGAACACTGAAGCTTTCTTT. This chain connects TRBV29-1 to TRBJ1-1; D is possibly TRBD1 (5 bases). This CDR3 region has 14 residues. CDR1 and CDR2 (germline): SQVTM, ANQGSEA. V lost 6 bases and J lost 1, with 15 bases in between. Full variable domain (missing parts from reference TRBV29-1 and TRBJ1-1): SAVISQKPSRDICQRGTSLTIQCQVDSQVTMMFWYRQQPGQSLTLIATANQGSEATYESGFVIDKFPISRPNLTFSTLTVSNMSPEDSSIYLCSVDRTGENTEAFFGQGTRLTVV.

The V call is TRBV13, the J call TRBJ1-2, with a possible D match to TRBD1 (6 bases). The germline V gene has CDR1 PRHDT and CDR2 FYEKMQ (reference sequence). This CDR3 has 14 residues. Trimming took 4 bases from V and 8 from J, leaving 17 bases between them. As DNA, the CDR3 is TGTGCCAGCAGCTCAAACAGGGAAATAGGGGGCTACACCTTC. This encodes CASSSNREIGGYTF.

This clone showed up just a few times. The chain carries TRBV28 and TRBJ2-7; possible D gene TRBD2, 5 bases. Trimming pared 5 bases from V and 4 bases from J, leaving 6 bases between. The CDR3 loop spans 11 amino acids. Germline V gene lookup returns CDR1 MDHEN and CDR2 SYDVKM. This chain's CDR3 is CASSRRYEQYF. Written as DNA, the CDR3 is TGTGCCAGCAGTAGGAGGTACGAGCAGTACTTC.

V usage is TRBV28 and J usage is TRBJ2-7; D remains ambiguous. With 3 bases removed from V and 3 bases from J, the gap between germline ends came to 12 bases. This CDR3 is 14 amino acids long. The germline gives CDR1 MDHEN, CDR2 SYDVKM. The CDR3 bases are TGTGCCAGCAGTTTTAGTCCCACTTTCTACGAGCAGTACTTC. It translates to CASSFSPTFYEQYF.

This clone was picked up one time. The gene calls are TRBV5-6 and TRBJ2-3; D not certain. The CDR3 totals 15 residues. The germline CDR1 and CDR2 sequences are SGHDT and YYEEEE. V was shortened by 0 bases and J by 0 bases, with 8 bases between the two germline ends. CDR3 sequence (DNA): TGTGCCAGCAGCTTGGCCAGGTACAGCACAGATACGCAGTATTTT. Protein sequence: CASSLARYSTDTQYF.

The chain uses TRBV12-3 or TRBV12-4 and TRBJ1-5, with D possibly TRBD1 on 5 matching bases. The CDR3 extends over 12 amino acids. V was shortened by 3 bases and J by 6 bases, with 6 bases between the two germline ends. The CDR3 DNA is TGTGCCAGCAGTTTGACAGCTCAGCCCCAGCATTTT. Translation gives CASSLTAQPQHF.

This sequence joins TRBV9 and TRBJ1-2; 9 bases align to TRBD1. The V and J ends lost 3 bases and 7 bases, in that order; junction bases with no gene match: 4. The CDR3 spans 13 residues. Germline CDR1 and CDR2: SGDLS and YYNGEE. In DNA, the CDR3 is TGTGCCAGCAGCGACCAGACAGGGGGTGGCTACACCTTC. It specifies CASSDQTGGGYTF.

The CDR3 DNA is TGTGCCAGCAGCTTAGTTGTAAGCGGGCCCGTATGTTCCTACGAGCAGTACGTC. Protein: CASSLVVSGPVCSYEQYV. V is TRBV7-9 and J is TRBJ2-7; D is perhaps TRBD2 (6 bases). V was trimmed by 1 base and J by 1 base, leaving 20 bases between them. This CDR3 has 18 amino acids. CDR1 is SEHNR, CDR2 FQNEAQ, per germline (reference sequence).

V usage is TRBV2 and J usage is TRBJ2-1; 7 bases map to TRBD1. The CDR3 is 15 residues long. From germline, CDR1 is SNHLY and CDR2 FYNNEI. The V gene end was trimmed by 1 base and the J gene end by 3 bases; junction bases not matched to a gene: 3. CDR3 DNA: TGTGCCAGCAGTGAAGAAGGGGGCTACTACAATGAGCAGTTCTTC. Amino acids: CASSEEGGYYNEQFF.

The J gene is TRBJ2-1, the V gene TRBV11-2; 9 positions agree with TRBD2. Germline V gives CDR1 SGHAT, CDR2 FQNNGV. Losses at the gene ends were 5 bases for V and 5 bases for J; bases not matched to a gene: 7. The CDR3 runs to 15 residues. In nucleotides, the CDR3 is TGTGCCAGCAGCCCCGTGAGCGGGAGGAACAATGAGCAGTTCTTC. Its protein product is CASSPVSGRNNEQFF. The full variable domain, its missing parts supplied by reference TRBV11-2 and TRBJ2-1, is EAGVAQSPRYKIIEKRQSVAFWCNPISGHATLYWYQQILGQGPKLLIQFQNNGVVDDSQLPKDRFSAERLKGVDSTLKIQPAKLEDSAVYLCASSPVSGRNNEQFFGPGTRLTVL.

This chain uses TRBV2 with TRBJ1-1; TRBD1 might be the D (5 bases). Trimming took off 3 bases at V and 4 bases at J, with 9 bases between the two ends. The CDR3 has 13 residues. CDR1 and CDR2 (germline): SNHLY, FYNNEI. The CDR3 nucleotides are TGTGCCAGCAGTGAGGAGGGGAGCACTGAAGCTTTCTTT. Protein: CASSEEGSTEAFF.

Turning to this clone: This sample includes further DNA sequences coding for the same CDR3. This chain links TRBV18 with TRBJ1-1, with 7 bases fitting TRBD1. CDR3 length: 14 amino acids. Germline CDR1 reads KGHSH; CDR2 reads LQKENI. After removal of 3 bases from V and 1 base from J, the junction contained 2 bases not matched to a gene. CDR3 loop: CASSPRTGNTEAFF. In nucleotides, the CDR3 is TGTGCCAGCTCACCTCGGACAGGGAACACTGAAGCTTTCTTT.

This chain uses TRBV12-5 with TRBJ2-5; D gene ambiguous. Trimming pared 1 base from V and 5 bases from J, leaving 5 bases between. Germline assignment: CDR1 LGHNT and CDR2 FRNRAP. This CDR3 has 12 residues. CDR3 sequence: CASGLAGETQYF. CDR3 DNA sequence: TGTGCTAGTGGTTTGGCCGGGGAGACCCAGTACTTC. Full variable domain (rest looked up from reference TRBV12-5 and TRBJ2-5): DARVTQTPRHKVTEMGQEVTMRCQPILGHNTVFWYRQTMMQGLELLAYFRNRAPLDDSGMPKDRFSAEMPDATLATLKIQPSEPRDSAVYFCASGLAGETQYFGPGTRLLVL.

The V call is TRBV5-1, the J call TRBJ2-2, with 9 bases matching TRBD2. There are 15 residues in the CDR3. Trimming cost V 4 bases and J 2 bases; bases outside gene matches: 3. Per the germline V gene, CDR1 is SGHRS and CDR2 is YFSETQ. The chain's CDR3 is CASSRSGSNTGELFF. The CDR3 nucleotides are TGCGCCAGCAGCCGTAGCGGGAGTAACACCGGGGAGCTGTTTTTT.

V and J are TRBV14 and TRBJ2-6, with a possible D match to TRBD2 (6 bases). This CDR3 is built from 17 residues. The germline CDR1 and CDR2 sequences are SGHDN and FVKESK. Trimming took 0 bases from V and 0 from J, leaving 9 bases between them. CDR3 sequence (DNA): TGTGCCAGCAGCCAAGATGTGGGGGGCTCTGGGGCCAACGTCCTGACTTTC. Translation gives CASSQDVGGSGANVLTF.

The V and J genes are TRBV28 and TRBJ1-4, with D perhaps TRBD1 (5 bases). This CDR3 contains 12 residues. Trimming took 4 bases from V and 6 from J, leaving 6 bases between them. Per the germline V gene, CDR1 is MDHEN and CDR2 is SYDVKM. CDR3 nucleotides: TGTGCCAGCAGTTCAGGGCATGAAAAACTGTTTTTT. Translated, it gives CASSSGHEKLFF.